This T cell receptor beta chain derives from a study of T-cell memory formation after mild COVID-19. CDR3 length equals 13 residues. V lost 6 bases and J lost 9; bases outside the gene matches: 10. CDR1 and CDR2 from the germline V gene are LNHDA and SQIVND (reference sequence). The table lists this clonotype with many counts. From the 5' RACE reads, TCRdb called clonotypes with MiXCR, one entry per CDR3 protein. Of about 57,000 distinct CDR3 sequences in the sample, approximately 12% were seen once. The sequence was obtained from a man between 18 and 35 years old who had mild COVID-19 (a few samples of this study predate the infection). Cell type and time point are not known. The rearrangement joins TRBV19 to TRBJ2-7; 8 nucleotides line up with TRBD1. What was sequenced was PBMCs or a T cell subset sorted from them (not recorded which). The CDR3 loop reads CASSQGAPSGQYF. In DNA, the CDR3 is TGTGCCAGTAGCCAGGGGGCTCCTTCAGGGCAGTACTTC. The full variable domain, with the rest looked up from reference TRBV19 and TRBJ2-7, is DGGITQSPKYLFRKEGQNVTLSCEQNLNHDAMYWYRQDPGQGLRLIYYSQIVNDFQKGDIAEGYSVSREKKESFPLTVTSAQKNPTAFYLCASSQGAPSGQYFGPGTRLTVT.